This record covers a single T cell receptor (beta chain). Its antigen is currently unknown. These data originate in a study of lymphopenia after photon versus proton radiotherapy. Study-level findings and limits: A bigger post-nadir fall in TCR diversity correlated inversely with survival time in deceased patients. Only patients who died were analyzed for survival; proton advantage is unproven. After the lymphocyte nadir, photon-treated repertoires showed oligoclonal expansion, especially of CD8+ Temra cells. Relative stability marked proton patients; photon patients lost diversity and naive cells.

Clones were sequenced by immunoSEQ multiplex PCR, and TCRdb holds only the in-frame ones, with some missing. The sample lists roughly 26,000 clones; more than 75% were seen once. The TCR was taken from a man aged 40-50 years with gastric cancer. The source material was peripheral blood, sampled from a patient treated with photon-based radiotherapy.

The CDR3 is CSVARVGTEAFF. CDR3 nucleotides: TGCAGCGTTGCTAGGGTCGGGACTGAAGCTTTCTTT. The chain joins TRBV29-1 to TRBJ1-1; D gene ambiguous. Trimming pared 4 bases from V and 5 bases from J, leaving 11 bases between. In germline, CDR1 is SQVTM, CDR2 ANQGSEA. The CDR3 is 12 residues long.